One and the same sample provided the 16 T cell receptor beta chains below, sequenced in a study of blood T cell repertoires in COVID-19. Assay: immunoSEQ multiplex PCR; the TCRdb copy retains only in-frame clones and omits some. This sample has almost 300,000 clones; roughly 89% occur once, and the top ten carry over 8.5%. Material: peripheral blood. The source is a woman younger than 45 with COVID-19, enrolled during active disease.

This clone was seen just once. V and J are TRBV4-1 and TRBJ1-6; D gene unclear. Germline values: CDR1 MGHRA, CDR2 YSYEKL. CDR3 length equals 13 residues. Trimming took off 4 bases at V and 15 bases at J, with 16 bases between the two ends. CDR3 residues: CASSPSVLRDLHF. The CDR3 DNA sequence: TGCGCCAGCAGCCCCTCGGTTCTACGCGACCTCCACTTT.

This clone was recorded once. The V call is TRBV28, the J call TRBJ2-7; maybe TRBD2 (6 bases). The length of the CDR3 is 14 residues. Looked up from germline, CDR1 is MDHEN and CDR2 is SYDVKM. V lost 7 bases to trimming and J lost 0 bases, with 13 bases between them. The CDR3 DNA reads TGTGCCAGCACCCAAGGAGGGTACTCCTACGAGCAGTACTTC. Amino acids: CASTQGGYSYEQYF.

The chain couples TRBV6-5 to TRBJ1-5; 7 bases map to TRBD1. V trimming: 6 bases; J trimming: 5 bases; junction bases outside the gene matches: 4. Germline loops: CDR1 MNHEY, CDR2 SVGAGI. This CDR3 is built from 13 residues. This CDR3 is CASREGAHQPQHF. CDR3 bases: TGTGCCAGCAGGGAGGGGGCTCATCAGCCCCAGCATTTT.

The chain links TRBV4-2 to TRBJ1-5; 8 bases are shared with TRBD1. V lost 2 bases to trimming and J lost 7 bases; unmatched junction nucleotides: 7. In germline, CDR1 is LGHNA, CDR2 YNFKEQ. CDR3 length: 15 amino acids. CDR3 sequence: CASSQRLTGAQPQHF. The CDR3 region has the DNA TGTGCCAGCAGCCAAAGATTGACAGGGGCCCAGCCCCAGCATTTT.

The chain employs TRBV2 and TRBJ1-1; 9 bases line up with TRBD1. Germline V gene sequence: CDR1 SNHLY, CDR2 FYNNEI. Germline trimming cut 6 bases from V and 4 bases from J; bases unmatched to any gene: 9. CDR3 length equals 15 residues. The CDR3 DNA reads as TGTGCCAGCAGCGTATTACAGGGGGCTGGCACTGAAGCTTTCTTT. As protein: CASSVLQGAGTEAFF.

This CDR3 is CAIREDRGLFYEQYF. CDR3 nucleotide sequence: TGTGCCATCAGGGAAGACAGGGGTTTATTCTACGAGCAGTACTTC. This rearrangement joins TRBV10-3 to TRBJ2-7, with 8 nucleotides matching TRBD1. The germline gives CDR1 ENHRY, CDR2 SYGVKD. The CDR3 is made up of 15 amino acids. V dropped 6 bases and J dropped 3; count of bases not matched to a gene: 10.

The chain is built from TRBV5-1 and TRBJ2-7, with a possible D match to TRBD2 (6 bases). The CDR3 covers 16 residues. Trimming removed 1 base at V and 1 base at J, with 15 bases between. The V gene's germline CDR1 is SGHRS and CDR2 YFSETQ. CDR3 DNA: TGCGCCAGCAGCTTGTCCCGGGGGACTTTATCCTACGAGCAGTACTTC. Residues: CASSLSRGTLSYEQYF.

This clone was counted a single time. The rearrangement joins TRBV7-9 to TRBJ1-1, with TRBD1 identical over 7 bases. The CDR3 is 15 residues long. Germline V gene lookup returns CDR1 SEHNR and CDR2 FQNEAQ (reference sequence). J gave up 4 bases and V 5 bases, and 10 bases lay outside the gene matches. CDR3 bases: TGTGCCAGCAGCCCATCTACAGGGGTGAGCACTGAAGCTTTCTTT. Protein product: CASSPSTGVSTEAFF.

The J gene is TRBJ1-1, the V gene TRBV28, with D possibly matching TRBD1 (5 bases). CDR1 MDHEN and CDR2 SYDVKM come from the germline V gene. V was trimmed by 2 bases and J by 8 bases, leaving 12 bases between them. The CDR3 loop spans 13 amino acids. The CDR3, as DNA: TGTGCCAGCAGTTTAGAAGCACAGGCCGAAGCTTTCTTT. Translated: CASSLEAQAEAFF.

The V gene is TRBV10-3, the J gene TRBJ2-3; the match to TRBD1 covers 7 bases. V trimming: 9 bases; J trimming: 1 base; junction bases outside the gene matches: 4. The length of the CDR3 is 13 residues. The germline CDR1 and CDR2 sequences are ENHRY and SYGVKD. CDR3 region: CAIGGQGTDTQYF. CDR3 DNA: TGTGCCATAGGGGGCCAGGGCACAGATACGCAGTATTTT.

DNA for the CDR3: TGTGCCAGCTCAACCGGGACAGTGAACACTGAAGCTTTCTTT. Protein: CASSTGTVNTEAFF. The chain employs TRBV18 and TRBJ1-1; TRBD1 matches 7 bases. V shed 5 bases, J shed 0 bases, and the junction held 3 bases outside the gene matches. The CDR3 length is 14 residues. The germline gives CDR1 KGHSH, CDR2 LQKENI.

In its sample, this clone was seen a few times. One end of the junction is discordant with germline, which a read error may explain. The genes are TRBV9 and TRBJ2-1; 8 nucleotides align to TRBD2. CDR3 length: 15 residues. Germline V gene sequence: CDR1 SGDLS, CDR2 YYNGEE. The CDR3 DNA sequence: TGTGCCAGCACCGTAGGCGGGGGGAGCTACAATGAGCAGTTCTTC. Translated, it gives CASTVGGGSYNEQFF.

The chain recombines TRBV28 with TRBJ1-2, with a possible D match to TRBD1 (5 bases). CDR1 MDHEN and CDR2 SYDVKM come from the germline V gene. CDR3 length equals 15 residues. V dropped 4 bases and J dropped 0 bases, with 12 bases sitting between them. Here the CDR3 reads CASSSQVLANYGYTF. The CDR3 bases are TGTGCCAGCAGTTCACAGGTTTTGGCTAACTATGGCTACACCTTC.

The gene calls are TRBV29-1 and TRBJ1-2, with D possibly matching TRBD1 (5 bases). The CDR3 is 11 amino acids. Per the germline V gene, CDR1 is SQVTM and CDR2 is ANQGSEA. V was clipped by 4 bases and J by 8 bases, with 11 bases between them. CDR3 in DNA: TGCAGCGTTGTCACAGGTCACGGCTACACCTTC. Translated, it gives CSVVTGHGYTF.

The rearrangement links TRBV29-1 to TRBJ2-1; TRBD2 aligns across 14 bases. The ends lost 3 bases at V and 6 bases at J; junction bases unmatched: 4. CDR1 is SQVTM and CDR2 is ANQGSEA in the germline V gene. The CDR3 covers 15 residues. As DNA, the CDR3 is TGCAGCGTTGATCGACTAGCGGGGGGGCTCAATGAGCAGTTCTTC. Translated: CSVDRLAGGLNEQFF.

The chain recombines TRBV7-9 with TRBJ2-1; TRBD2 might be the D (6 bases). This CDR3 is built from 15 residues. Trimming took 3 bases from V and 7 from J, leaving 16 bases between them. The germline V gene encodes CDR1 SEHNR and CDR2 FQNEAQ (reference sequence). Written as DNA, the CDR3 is TGTGCCAGCAGCTTCTATCGGACTACGGCGAATGAGCAGTTCTTC. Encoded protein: CASSFYRTTANEQFF.